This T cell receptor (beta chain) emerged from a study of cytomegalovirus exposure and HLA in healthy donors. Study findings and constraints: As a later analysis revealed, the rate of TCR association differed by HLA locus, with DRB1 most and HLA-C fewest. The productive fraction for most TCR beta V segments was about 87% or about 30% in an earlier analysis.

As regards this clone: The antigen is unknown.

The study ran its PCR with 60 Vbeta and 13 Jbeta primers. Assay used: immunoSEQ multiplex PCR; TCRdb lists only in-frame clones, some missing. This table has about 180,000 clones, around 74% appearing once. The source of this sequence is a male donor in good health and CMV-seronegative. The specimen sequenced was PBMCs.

The CDR3 coding sequence is TGTGCCATCAGAGGGACTAGGGAAGAGACCCAGTACTTC. This translates into CAIRGTREETQYF. This chain links TRBV10-3 with TRBJ2-5; TRBD2 agrees at 8 bases. J was trimmed by 3 bases and V by 6 bases; bases with no gene match: 3. Germline CDR1 and CDR2: ENHRY and SYGVKD. This CDR3 spans 13 amino acids.